Following are 7 T cell receptor beta chains from one sample sequenced in a study of technical replicates of blood from several donors. TCRdb's copy holds only in-frame clones and misses some; the assay was immunoSEQ multiplex PCR. Counted here are 60,000 to 90,000 clones, around 97% occurring once; the ten biggest clones make up over 0.2%. Source material: T cells isolated from PBMCs. The receptors derive from a human donor in good health.

The chain employs TRBV4-1 and TRBJ2-5; D remains unclear. The V end lost 1 base, the J end lost 3 bases, and 9 bases lay between the germline ends. Per the germline V gene, CDR1 is MGHRA and CDR2 is YSYEKL. This CDR3 region has 14 residues. CDR3 loop: CASSQGGAEETQYF. CDR3 nucleotide sequence: TGCGCCAGCAGCCAAGGCGGCGCCGAAGAGACCCAGTACTTC.

The rearrangement joins TRBV28 to TRBJ2-7; 8 nucleotides agree with TRBD1. This CDR3 region has 14 residues. Losses at the gene ends were 5 bases for V and 1 base for J; bases not matched to a gene: 4. The V gene's germline CDR1 is MDHEN and CDR2 SYDVKM. The CDR3 protein is CASSPGQASYEQYF. In DNA form, the CDR3 reads TGTGCCAGCAGTCCGGGACAGGCTTCCTACGAGCAGTACTTC.

The V call is TRBV19, the J call TRBJ2-6, with D possibly TRBD2 on 5 matching bases. CDR1 is LNHDA and CDR2 is SQIVND in the germline V gene (reference sequence). With 5 bases removed from V and 11 bases from J, the gap between germline ends came to 16 bases. CDR3 length equals 14 residues. The CDR3 loop is CASSYEGSTHVLTF. CDR3 nucleotides: TGTGCCAGTAGTTATGAAGGGAGTACCCACGTCCTGACTTTC. Variable domain in full (rest from reference TRBV19 and TRBJ2-6): DGGITQSPKYLFRKEGQNVTLSCEQNLNHDAMYWYRQDPGQGLRLIYYSQIVNDFQKGDIAEGYSVSREKKESFPLTVTSAQKNPTAFYLCASSYEGSTHVLTFGAGSRLTVL.

The chain uses TRBV6-6 and TRBJ2-7; 7 bases match TRBD1. CDR3 length equals 13 residues. Germline assignment: CDR1 MNHNY and CDR2 SVGAGI (reference sequence). V lost 5 bases and J lost 5; bases outside the gene matches: 6. Here the CDR3 reads CASSQTGWDEQYF. CDR3 in DNA: TGTGCCAGCAGTCAGACAGGGTGGGACGAGCAGTACTTC.

In its sample, this clone was seen once. The chain links TRBV2 to TRBJ1-1; D may be TRBD1 (5 bases). The CDR3 runs to 18 residues. Germline CDR1 and CDR2: SNHLY and FYNNEI. Trimming removed 7 bases from V and 1 base from J, with 25 bases in between. The CDR3 loop reads CASMSPRGRVEGNTEAFF. As DNA, the CDR3 is TGTGCCAGCATGTCTCCGAGGGGACGGGTGGAGGGGAACACTGAAGCTTTCTTT.

The rearrangement joins TRBV11-2 to TRBJ1-2, with 9 bases lining up with TRBD1. Per the germline V gene, CDR1 is SGHAT and CDR2 is FQNNGV. This CDR3 region has 14 residues. The ends lost 5 bases at V and 4 bases at J; junction bases unmatched: 5. The CDR3, as DNA: TGTGCCAGCAGCCCCCGGACAGGGGCCTATGGCTACACCTTC. This sequence encodes CASSPRTGAYGYTF.

The J gene is TRBJ2-7, the V gene TRBV28; no reliable D call. Germline V gives CDR1 MDHEN, CDR2 SYDVKM. The V end lost 6 bases, the J end lost 0 bases, and 27 bases lay between the germline ends. The CDR3 runs to 19 residues. The CDR3 nucleotides read TGTGCCAGCAGGACTCCTCGACCACCGACCTTCCTCGGCTCCTACGAGCAGTACTTC. It codes for CASRTPRPPTFLGSYEQYF.